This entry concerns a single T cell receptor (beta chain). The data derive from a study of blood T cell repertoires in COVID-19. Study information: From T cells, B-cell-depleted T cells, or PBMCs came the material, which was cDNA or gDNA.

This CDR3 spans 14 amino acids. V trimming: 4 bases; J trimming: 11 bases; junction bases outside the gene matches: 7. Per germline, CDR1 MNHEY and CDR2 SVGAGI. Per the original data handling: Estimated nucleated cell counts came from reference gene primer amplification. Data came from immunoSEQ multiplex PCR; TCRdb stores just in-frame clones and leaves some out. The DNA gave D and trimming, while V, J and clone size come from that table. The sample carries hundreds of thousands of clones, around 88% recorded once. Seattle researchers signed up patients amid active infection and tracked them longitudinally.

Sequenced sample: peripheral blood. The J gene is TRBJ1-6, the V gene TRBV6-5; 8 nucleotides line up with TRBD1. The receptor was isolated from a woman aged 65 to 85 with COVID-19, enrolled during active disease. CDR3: CASSFGQGGTPLHF. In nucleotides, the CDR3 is TGTGCCAGCAGTTTCGGACAGGGTGGCACACCCCTCCACTTT.